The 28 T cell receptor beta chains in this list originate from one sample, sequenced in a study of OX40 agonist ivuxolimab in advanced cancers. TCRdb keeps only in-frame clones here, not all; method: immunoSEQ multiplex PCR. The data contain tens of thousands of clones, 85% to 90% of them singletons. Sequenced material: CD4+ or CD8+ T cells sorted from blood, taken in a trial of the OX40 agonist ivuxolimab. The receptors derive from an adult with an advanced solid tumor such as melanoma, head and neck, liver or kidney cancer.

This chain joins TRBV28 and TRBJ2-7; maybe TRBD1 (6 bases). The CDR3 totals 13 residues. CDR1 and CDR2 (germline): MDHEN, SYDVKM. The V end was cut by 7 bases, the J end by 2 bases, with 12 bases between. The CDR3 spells CASTPGTTYEQYF. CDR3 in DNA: TGTGCCAGCACCCCCGGGACAACCTACGAGCAGTACTTC.

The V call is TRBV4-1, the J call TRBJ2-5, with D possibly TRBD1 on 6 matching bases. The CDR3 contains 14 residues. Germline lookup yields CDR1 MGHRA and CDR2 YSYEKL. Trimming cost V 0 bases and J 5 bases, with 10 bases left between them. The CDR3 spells CASSQESQGETQYF. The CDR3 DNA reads TGCGCCAGCAGCCAAGAATCGCAGGGGGAGACCCAGTACTTC.

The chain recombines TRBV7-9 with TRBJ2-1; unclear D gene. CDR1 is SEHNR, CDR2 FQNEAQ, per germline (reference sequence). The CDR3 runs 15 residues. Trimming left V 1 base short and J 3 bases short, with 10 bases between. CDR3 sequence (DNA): TGTGCCAGCAGCTTAGAGGAACCGTTCTACAATGAGCAGTTCTTC. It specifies CASSLEEPFYNEQFF.

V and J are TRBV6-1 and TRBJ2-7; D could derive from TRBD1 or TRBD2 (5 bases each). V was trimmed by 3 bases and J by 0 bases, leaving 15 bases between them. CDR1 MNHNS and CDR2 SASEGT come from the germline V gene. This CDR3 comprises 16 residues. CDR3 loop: CASSDYRDRYSYEQYF. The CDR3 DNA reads TGTGCCAGCAGTGATTACCGGGACCGATACTCCTACGAGCAGTACTTC.

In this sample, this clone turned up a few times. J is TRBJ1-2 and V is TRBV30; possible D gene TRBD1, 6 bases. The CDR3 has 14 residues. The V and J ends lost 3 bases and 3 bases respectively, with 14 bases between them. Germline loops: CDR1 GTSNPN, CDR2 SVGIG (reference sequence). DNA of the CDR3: TGTGCCTGGAGAATCGGGACAACAGACTATGGCTACACCTTC. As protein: CAWRIGTTDYGYTF.

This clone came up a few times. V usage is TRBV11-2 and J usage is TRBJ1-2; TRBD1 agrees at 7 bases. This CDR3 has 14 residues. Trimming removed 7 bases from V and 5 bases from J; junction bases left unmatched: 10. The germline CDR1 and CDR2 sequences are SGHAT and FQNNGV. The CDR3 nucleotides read TGTGCCAGCACCTCAACAGGGGTTGGGTATGGCTACACCTTC. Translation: CASTSTGVGYGYTF.

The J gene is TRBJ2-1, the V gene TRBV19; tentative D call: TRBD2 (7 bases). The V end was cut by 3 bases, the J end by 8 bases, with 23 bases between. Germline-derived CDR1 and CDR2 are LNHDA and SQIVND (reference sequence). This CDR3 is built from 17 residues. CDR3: CASSIIRRGPSQHEQFF. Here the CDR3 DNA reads TGTGCCAGTAGTATTATCAGGCGGGGGCCCTCCCAGCATGAGCAGTTCTTC.

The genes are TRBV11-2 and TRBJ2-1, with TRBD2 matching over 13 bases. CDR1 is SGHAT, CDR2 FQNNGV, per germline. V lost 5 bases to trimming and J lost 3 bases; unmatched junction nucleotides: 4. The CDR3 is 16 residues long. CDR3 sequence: CASSPWTSGGYNEQFF. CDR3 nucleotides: TGTGCCAGCAGCCCTTGGACTAGCGGGGGCTACAATGAGCAGTTCTTC. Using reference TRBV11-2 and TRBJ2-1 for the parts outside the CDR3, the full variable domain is EAGVAQSPRYKIIEKRQSVAFWCNPISGHATLYWYQQILGQGPKLLIQFQNNGVVDDSQLPKDRFSAERLKGVDSTLKIQPAKLEDSAVYLCASSPWTSGGYNEQFFGPGTRLTVL.

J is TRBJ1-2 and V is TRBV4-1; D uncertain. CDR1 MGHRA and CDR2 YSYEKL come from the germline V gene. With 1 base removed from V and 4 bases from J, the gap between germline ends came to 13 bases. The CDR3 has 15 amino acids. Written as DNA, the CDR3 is TGCGCCAGCAGCCAAGTTGGCTCGACCCCCTATGGCTACACCTTC. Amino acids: CASSQVGSTPYGYTF.

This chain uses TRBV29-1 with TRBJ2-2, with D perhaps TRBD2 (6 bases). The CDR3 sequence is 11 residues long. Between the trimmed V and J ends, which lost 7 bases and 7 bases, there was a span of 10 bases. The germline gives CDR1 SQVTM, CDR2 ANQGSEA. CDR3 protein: CSGRVLGELFF. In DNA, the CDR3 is TGCAGCGGGAGGGTTCTCGGGGAGCTGTTTTTT.

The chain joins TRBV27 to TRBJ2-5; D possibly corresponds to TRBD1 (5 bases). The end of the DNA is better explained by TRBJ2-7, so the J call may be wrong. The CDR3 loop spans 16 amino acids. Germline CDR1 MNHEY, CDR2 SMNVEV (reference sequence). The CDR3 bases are TGTGCCAGCAGTTTATCGGGCGAAAACAGGTACTACGAGCAGTACTTC. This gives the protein CASSLSGENRYYEQYF.

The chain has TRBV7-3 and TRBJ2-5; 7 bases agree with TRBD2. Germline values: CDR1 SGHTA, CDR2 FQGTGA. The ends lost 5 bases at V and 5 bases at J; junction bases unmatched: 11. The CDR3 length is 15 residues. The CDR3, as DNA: TGTGCCAGCAGCCCTGGACTAGAAAGTTTGGAGACCCAGTACTTC. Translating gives CASSPGLESLETQYF.

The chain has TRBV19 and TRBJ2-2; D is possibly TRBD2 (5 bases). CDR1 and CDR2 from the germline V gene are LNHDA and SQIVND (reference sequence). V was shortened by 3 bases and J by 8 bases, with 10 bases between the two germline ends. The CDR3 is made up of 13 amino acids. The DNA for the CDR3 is TGTGCCAGTAGTATTTGGCTAGCTGGGGAGCTGTTTTTT. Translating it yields CASSIWLAGELFF.

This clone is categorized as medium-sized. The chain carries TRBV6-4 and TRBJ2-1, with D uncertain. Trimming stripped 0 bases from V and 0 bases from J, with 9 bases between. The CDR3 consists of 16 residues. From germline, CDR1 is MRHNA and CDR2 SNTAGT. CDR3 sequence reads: CASSDSPESSYNEQFF. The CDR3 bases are TGTGCCAGCAGTGACTCCCCGGAGAGCTCCTACAATGAGCAGTTCTTC.

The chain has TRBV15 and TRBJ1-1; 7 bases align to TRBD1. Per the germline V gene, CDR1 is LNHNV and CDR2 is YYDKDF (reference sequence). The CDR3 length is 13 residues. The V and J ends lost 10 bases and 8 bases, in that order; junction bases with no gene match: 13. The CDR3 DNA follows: TGTGCCATTAACAGGGGCGATAGGACCGAAGCTTTCTTT. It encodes CAINRGDRTEAFF.

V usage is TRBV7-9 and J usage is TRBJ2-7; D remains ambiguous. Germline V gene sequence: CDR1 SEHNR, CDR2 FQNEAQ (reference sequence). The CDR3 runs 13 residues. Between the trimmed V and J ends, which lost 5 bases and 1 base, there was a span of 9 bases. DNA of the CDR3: TGTGCCAGCAGCCCGGGTGGGTCCTACGAGCAGTACTTC. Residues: CASSPGGSYEQYF.

CDR3 in amino acids: CASSLGRYSLGQETQYF. The CDR3 DNA reads as TGTGCCAGCAGTTTGGGCCGTTATTCTCTGGGGCAAGAGACCCAGTACTTC. The rearrangement links TRBV27 to TRBJ2-5; D not resolved. The CDR3 has 17 residues. Germline CDR1 reads MNHEY; CDR2 reads SMNVEV (reference sequence). V dropped 3 bases and J dropped 2 bases, with 19 bases sitting between them.

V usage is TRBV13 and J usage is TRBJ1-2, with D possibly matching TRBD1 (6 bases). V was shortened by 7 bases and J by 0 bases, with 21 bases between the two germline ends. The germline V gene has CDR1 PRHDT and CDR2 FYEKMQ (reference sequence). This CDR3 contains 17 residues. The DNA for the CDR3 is TGTGCCAGCAAACTCTCTCTTACAGGGAGTACTAACTATGGCTACACCTTC. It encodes CASKLSLTGSTNYGYTF.

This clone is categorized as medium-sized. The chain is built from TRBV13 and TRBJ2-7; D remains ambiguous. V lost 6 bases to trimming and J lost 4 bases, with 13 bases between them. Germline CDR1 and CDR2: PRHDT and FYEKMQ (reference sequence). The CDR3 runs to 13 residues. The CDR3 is CASSDYMRYEQYF. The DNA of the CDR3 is TGTGCCAGCAGTGATTACATGAGATACGAGCAGTACTTC.

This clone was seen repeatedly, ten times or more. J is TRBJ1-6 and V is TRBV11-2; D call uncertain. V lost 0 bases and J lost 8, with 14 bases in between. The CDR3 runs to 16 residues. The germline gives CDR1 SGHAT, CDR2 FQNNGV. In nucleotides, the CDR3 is TGTGCCAGCAGCTTAGAGTGGCGGGCGGTTGATTCACCCCTCCACTTT. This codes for CASSLEWRAVDSPLHF.

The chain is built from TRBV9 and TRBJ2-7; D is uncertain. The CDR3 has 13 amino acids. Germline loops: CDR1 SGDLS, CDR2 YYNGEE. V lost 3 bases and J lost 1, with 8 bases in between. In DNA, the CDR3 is TGTGCCAGCAGCGATGCAGGATCCTACGAGCAGTACTTC. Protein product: CASSDAGSYEQYF.

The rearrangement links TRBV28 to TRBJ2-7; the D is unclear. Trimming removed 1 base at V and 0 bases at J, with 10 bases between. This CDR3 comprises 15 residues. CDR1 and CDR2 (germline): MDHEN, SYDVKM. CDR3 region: CASSLFRASSYEQYF. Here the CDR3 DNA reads TGTGCCAGCAGTTTATTCCGGGCGAGCTCCTACGAGCAGTACTTC.

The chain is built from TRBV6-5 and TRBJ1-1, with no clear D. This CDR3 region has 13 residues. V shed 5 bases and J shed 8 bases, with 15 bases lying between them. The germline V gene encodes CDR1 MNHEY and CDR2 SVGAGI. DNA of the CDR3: TGTGCCAGCAGTGAGTTCTCAGTAAGAGAAGCTTTCTTT. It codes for CASSEFSVREAFF.

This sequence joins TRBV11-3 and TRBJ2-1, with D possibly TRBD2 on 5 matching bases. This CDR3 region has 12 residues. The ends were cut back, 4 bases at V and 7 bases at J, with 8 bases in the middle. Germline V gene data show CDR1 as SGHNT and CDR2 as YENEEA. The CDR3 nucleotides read TGTGCCAGCAGCTCCCGGAGGAATGAGCAGTTCTTC. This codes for CASSSRRNEQFF.

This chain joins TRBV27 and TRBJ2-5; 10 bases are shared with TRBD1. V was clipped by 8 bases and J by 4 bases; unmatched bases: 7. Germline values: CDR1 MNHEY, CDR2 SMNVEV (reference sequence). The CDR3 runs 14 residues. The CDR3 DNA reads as TGTGCCAGCGGACTATGGACAGGGGGAGAGACCCAGTACTTC. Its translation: CASGLWTGGETQYF.

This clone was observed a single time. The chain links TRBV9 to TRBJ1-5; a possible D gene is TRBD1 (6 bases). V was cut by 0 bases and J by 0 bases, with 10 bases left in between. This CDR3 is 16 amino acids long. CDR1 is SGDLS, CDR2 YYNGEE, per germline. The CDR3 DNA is TGTGCCAGCAGCGTAGGAGGAGGGGGTAGCAATCAGCCCCAGCATTTT. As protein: CASSVGGGGSNQPQHF.

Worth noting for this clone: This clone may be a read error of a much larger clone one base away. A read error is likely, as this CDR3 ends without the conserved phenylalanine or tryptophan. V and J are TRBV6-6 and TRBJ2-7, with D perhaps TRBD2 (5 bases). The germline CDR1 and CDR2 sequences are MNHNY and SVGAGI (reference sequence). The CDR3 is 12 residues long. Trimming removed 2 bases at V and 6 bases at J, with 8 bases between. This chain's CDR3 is CASSYGGGEQYS. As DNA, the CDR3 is TGTGCCAGCAGTTACGGAGGAGGCGAGCAGTACTCC.

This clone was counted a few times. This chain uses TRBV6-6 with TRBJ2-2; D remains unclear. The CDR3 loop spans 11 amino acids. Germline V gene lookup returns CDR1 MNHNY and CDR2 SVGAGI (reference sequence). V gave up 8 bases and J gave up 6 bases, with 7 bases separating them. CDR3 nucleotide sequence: TGTGCCAGCGGGCTCGCCGGGGAGCTGTTTTTT. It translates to CASGLAGELFF.